This TCR beta chain emerged from a study of blood T cell repertoires in COVID-19. Study context: The samples span acute and convalescent COVID-19 from the United States, Italy and Spain. In each case, the material was cDNA or gDNA derived from T cells, B-cell-depleted T cells, or PBMCs.

This clone was detected once. V was trimmed by 5 bases and J by 2 bases, leaving 12 bases between them. This CDR3 comprises 14 residues. Germline CDR1 is SEHNR and CDR2 is FQNEAQ (reference sequence). Produced via immunoSEQ multiplex PCR; TCRdb's table is partial and in-frame only. This sample has about 240,000 clones, with around 85% found just once. The origin of this receptor is a young woman who had recovered from COVID-19. The sample comprised peripheral blood. The chain links TRBV7-9 to TRBJ1-2, with a weak D call TRBD1 (6 bases). In DNA, the CDR3 is TGTGCCAGCAGCCCGGTTGACAGGAACTATGGCTACACCTTC. Translating it yields CASSPVDRNYGYTF.